A selection of T cell receptor beta chains follows, all from one sample in a study of blood T cell repertoires in COVID-19. Libraries were prepared by immunoSEQ multiplex PCR; TCRdb keeps only in-frame clonotypes and omits some of them. The profile shows about 83,000 clones, around 87% of them singletons. The sequencing input was peripheral blood. These receptors were taken from an elderly man with active or convalescent COVID-19. The conserved cysteine and the conserved F or W are not part of the CDR3 here. A row's size may be missing; if present it is once, few, many or a size class.

abundance,v_gene,j_gene,CDR3aa
NA,TRBV3-1/TRBV3-2,TRBJ2-4,ASSSPQNIQY
NA,TRBV28,TRBJ1-5,ASTLSGGENQPQH
NA,TRBV3-1/TRBV3-2,TRBJ1-4,ASSQGQINEKLF
NA,TRBV5-1,TRBJ1-6,ASSQGQRNSPLH
NA,TRBV5-1,TRBJ2-2,ASSLAPNTGELF
NA,TRBV2,TRBJ1-1,ASSVLGEGATEAF
NA,TRBV7-7,TRBJ2-2,ASSSTPGNTGELF
NA,TRBV3-1/TRBV3-2,TRBJ1-2,ASSPLARTGHGYT
NA,TRBV4-1,TRBJ2-5,ASSQARTSEQETQY
NA,TRBV24-1,TRBJ1-1,ATSDQYREEAF
NA,TRBV29-1,TRBJ1-1,SVGSQGWAF
NA,TRBV6-5,TRBJ1-5,ASREEGQHNQPQH
NA,TRBV5-4,TRBJ2-5,ASSLAAASGETQY
NA,TRBV30,TRBJ2-2,AWNGLRFNGELF
once,TRBV28,TRBJ2-1,ASRARGVSPGLQQF
few,TRBV14,TRBJ2-3,ASSPPGLAGVDTQY
NA,TRBV19,TRBJ2-6,ASSPDGGPFGANVLT
once,TRBV30,TRBJ2-1,AWSVTRTSGIYNEQF
NA,TRBV5-1,TRBJ1-2,ASSPESNYGYT
NA,TRBV6-5,TRBJ2-5,ASSYSRTGGTQY
NA,TRBV2,TRBJ2-5,ASNRGQETQY
NA,TRBV11-3,TRBJ2-2,ASSGTTNTGELF
NA,TRBV28,TRBJ2-1,ASSIRPSGRTRSSYNEQF
NA,TRBV12-3/TRBV12-4,TRBJ2-1,ASSFFDEQF
few,TRBV5-1,TRBJ1-5,ASSTDGSRNQPQH
NA,TRBV5-6,TRBJ2-2,ASSANSGQNGELF
once,TRBV29-1,TRBJ2-3,SVWFASHATDTQY
NA,TRBV19,TRBJ1-5,ASSGRTVMERKPQH
NA,TRBV6-5,TRBJ2-5,ASSSGQGVQTQY
NA,TRBV5-1,TRBJ1-2,ASSLDGGVRGYT
NA,TRBV19,TRBJ1-2,ASRGTAQGNYGYT
NA,TRBV5-1,TRBJ2-6,ASSSPTSGRPSGANVLT
NA,TRBV9,TRBJ1-1,ASTQIVTGSTEAF
once,TRBV7-2,TRBJ1-2,ASSFPGTNYGYT
NA,TRBV11-2,TRBJ2-3,ASNPRGIRDTQY
NA,TRBV5-1,TRBJ2-1,ASSWIIAGTVNEQF
NA,TRBV4-1,TRBJ1-4,ASSRGQGPTNEKLF
NA,TRBV5-5,TRBJ1-4,ASSLGQTATNEKLF
NA,TRBV7-2,TRBJ1-4,ASRGTGLNEKLF